The clone carrying this T cell receptor beta chain appeared a few times. Its antigen remains unknown. In germline, CDR1 is LGHDT, CDR2 YNNKEL (reference sequence). This CDR3 has 16 amino acids. V was cut by 0 bases and J by 4 bases, with 15 bases left in between. 5'RACE with constant-segment primers built TCRalpha and TCRbeta cDNA libraries with UMIs. TCRdb called the 5' RACE reads again in MiXCR, with one record for every CDR3 protein. Of 300,000 to 400,000 distinct CDR3 sequences in the sample, 28% are singletons; the top ten hold approximately 13%. This sample was included in a study of T-cell memory formation after mild COVID-19. Study findings and constraints: That cross-reactive memory joined was suggested by some responding clones appearing in pre-infection memory.

Sequencing used PBMCs or a T cell subset sorted from them (not recorded which). The clonotype comes from an adult woman who had mild COVID-19 (a few samples of this study predate the infection). Cell type and time point are not known. The chain links TRBV3-1 to TRBJ1-2; D gene ambiguous. Here the CDR3 reads CASSQEIRNEVYGYTF. CDR3 in DNA: TGTGCCAGCAGCCAAGAAATCCGCAATGAAGTCTATGGCTACACCTTC.